The present entry profiles one TCR beta chain with its context. The antigen is not known. Following RNA extraction, reverse transcription yielded cDNA that acted as the sequencing template. The repertoire was sequenced with immunoSEQ multiplex PCR; TCRdb's copy has only in-frame clones and lacks some. The sample has approximately 140,000 clones; 85% to 90% are singletons. The sample originates from a study of CD8+ T cells in alopecia areata. Study-level background: At a dose of 5 to 10 mg twice daily, oral tofacitinib was given to treated patients. Findings of the study overall: Researchers report lesional scalp, most notably alopecia totalis/universalis, outstripped normal scalp in clonality. Scalp repertoires also include resident alphabeta T cells from normal skin.

The trim removed 5 bases at V and 2 bases at J, leaving 11 bases unmatched. The CDR3 has 16 residues. Germline CDR1 MNHEY, CDR2 SMNVEV (reference sequence). Individuals with alopecia areata gave both lesional scalp punch biopsies and peripheral blood for collection. This receptor was identified in a human donor with alopecia areata. This sequence joins TRBV27 and TRBJ2-7; TRBD1 aligns across 8 bases. Sequencing was performed on CD8+ T cells sorted from blood, taken at week 0. DNA for the CDR3: TGTGCCAGCAGTCCCTCGGGTGGGACAGGTACCTACGAGCAGTACTTC. It translates to CASSPSGGTGTYEQYF.